The subject of this entry is one TCR beta chain. At one of its ends the junction is not consistent with the germline gene, which may arise from a read error. This specimen belongs to a study of patients and donors after allogeneic stem cell transplantation. TCRdb reanalysed the RT-PCR reads using MiXCR and keeps one entry per CDR3 protein. The sample carries about 960,000 distinct CDR3 sequences, approximately 18% recorded once. Germline V gives CDR1 SGDLS, CDR2 YYNGEE. The CDR3 spans 13 residues. The TCR sequence derives from a human donor who was either an allogeneic HSCT recipient or a stem cell or donor lymphocyte infusion donor (not recorded which). It is not recorded whose cells these are; they may come from a transplant donor. The sequencing sample was made of blood, either unsorted or a sorted T cell fraction (not recorded which). The gene calls are TRBV9 and TRBJ2-2; D is ambiguous. The CDR3 is CASSVRNSGELFF. The DNA for the CDR3 is TGTGCCAGCAGCGTTCGGAACTCCGGGGAGCTGTTTTTT. Full variable domain (missing parts from reference TRBV9 and TRBJ2-2): DSGVTQTPKHLITATGQRVTLRCSPRSGDLSVYWYQQSLDQGLQFLIQYYNGEERAKGNILERFSAQQFPDLHSELNLSSLELGDSALYFCASSVRNSGELFFGEGSRLTVL.